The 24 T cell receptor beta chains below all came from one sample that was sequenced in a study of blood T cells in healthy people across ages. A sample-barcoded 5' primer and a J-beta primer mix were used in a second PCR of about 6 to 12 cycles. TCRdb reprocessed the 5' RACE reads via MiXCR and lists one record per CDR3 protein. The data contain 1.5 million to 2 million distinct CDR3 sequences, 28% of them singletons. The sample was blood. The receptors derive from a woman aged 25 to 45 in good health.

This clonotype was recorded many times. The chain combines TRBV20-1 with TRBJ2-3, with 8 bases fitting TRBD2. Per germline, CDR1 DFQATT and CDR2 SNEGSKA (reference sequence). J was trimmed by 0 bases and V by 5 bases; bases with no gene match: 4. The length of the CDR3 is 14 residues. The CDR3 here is CSAPAGVSTDTQYF. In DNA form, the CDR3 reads TGCAGTGCTCCAGCGGGAGTTAGCACAGATACGCAGTATTTT.

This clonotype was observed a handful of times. The CDR3 spells CASSLTPAGAQETQYF. The CDR3 nucleotides are TGCGCCAGCAGCTTAACTCCGGCAGGGGCCCAAGAGACCCAGTACTTC. The chain carries TRBV5-1 and TRBJ2-5; possibly TRBD1 for D (6 bases). Germline-derived CDR1 and CDR2 are SGHRS and YFSETQ. Trimming took 2 bases from V and 1 from J, leaving 15 bases between them. This CDR3 is built from 16 residues.

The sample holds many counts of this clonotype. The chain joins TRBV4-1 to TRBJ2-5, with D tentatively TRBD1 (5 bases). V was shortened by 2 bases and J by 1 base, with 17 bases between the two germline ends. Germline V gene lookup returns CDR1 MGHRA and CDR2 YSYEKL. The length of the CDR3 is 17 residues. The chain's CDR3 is CASSQLPTRGPQETQYF. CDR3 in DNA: TGCGCCAGCAGCCAACTTCCAACAAGGGGTCCCCAAGAGACCCAGTACTTC.

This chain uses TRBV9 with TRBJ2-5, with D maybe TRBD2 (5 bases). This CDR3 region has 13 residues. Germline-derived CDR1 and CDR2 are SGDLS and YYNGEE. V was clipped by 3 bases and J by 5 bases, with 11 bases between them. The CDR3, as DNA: TGTGCCAGCAGCGCACCCCCGGGGGAGACCCAGTACTTC. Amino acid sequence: CASSAPPGETQYF.

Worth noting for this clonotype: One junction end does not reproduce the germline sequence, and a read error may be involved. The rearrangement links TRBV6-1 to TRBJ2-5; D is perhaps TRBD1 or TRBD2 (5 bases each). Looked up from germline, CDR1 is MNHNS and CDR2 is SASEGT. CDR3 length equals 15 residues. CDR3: CASSEAGSQGETQYF. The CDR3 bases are TGTGCCAGCAGTGAAGCAGGGAGCCAGGGAGAGACTCAGTACTTC.

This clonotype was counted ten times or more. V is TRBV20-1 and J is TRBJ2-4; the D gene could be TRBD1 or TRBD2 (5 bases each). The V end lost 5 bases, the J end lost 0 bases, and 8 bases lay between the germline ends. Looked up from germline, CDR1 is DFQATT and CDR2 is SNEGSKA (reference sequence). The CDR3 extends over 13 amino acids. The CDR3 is CSAGDLAKNIQYF. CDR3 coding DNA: TGCAGTGCTGGGGACCTAGCCAAAAACATTCAGTACTTC.

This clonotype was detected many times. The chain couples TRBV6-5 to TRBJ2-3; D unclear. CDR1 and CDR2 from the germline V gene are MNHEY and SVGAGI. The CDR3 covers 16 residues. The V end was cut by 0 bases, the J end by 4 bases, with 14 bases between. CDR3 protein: CASSYSRLDRPDTQYF. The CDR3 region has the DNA TGTGCCAGCAGTTACTCGAGACTGGACCGCCCAGATACGCAGTATTTT.

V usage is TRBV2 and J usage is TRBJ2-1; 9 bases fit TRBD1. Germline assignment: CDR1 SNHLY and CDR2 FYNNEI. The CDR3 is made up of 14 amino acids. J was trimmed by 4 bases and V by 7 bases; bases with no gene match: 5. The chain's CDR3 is CASTGTGRYNEQFF. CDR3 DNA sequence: TGTGCCAGCACGGGGACAGGGAGATACAATGAGCAGTTCTTC.

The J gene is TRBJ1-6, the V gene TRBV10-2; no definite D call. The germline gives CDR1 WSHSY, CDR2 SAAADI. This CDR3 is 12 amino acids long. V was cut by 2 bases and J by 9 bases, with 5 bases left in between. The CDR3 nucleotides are TGCGCCAGCAGTGAGCTACTTTCACCCCTCCACTTT. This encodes CASSELLSPLHF.

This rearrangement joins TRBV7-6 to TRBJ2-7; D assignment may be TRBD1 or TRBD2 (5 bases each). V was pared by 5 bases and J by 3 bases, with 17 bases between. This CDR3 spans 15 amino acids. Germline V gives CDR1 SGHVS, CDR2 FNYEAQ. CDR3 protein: CASSPTSGAYYEQYF. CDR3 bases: TGTGCCAGCAGCCCCACCTCCGGGGCGTACTACGAGCAGTACTTC.

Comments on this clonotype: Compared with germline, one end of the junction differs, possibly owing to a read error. CDR3 DNA sequence: TGTGCCAGCAGCTACCCAGGGACTAGCGGGAGGAATGTGCAGTTCTTC. This gives the protein CASSYPGTSGRNVQFF. The gene calls are TRBV7-2 and TRBJ2-1, with 15 bases that match TRBD2. The CDR3 covers 16 residues. CDR1 and CDR2 (germline): SGHTA, FQGNSA.

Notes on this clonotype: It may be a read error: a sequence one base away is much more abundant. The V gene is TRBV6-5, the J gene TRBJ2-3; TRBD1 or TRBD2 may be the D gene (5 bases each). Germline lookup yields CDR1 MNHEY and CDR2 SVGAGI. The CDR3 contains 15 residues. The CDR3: CASSYEGSGTDAQYF. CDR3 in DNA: TGTGCCAGCAGTTACGAGGGGTCCGGCACAGATGCGCAGTATTTT.

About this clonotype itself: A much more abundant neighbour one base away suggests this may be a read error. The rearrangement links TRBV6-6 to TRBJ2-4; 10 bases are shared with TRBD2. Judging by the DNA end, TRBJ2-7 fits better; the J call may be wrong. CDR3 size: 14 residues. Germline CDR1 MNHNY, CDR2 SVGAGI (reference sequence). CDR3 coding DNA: TGTACCAGCAGTTACGCTAGCGGGAGCTACGAGCAGTACTTC. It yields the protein CTSSYASGSYEQYF.

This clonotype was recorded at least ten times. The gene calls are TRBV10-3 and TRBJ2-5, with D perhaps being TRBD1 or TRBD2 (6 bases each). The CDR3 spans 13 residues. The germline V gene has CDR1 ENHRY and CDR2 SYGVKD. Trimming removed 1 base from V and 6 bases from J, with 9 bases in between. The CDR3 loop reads CAISEWGAQTQYF. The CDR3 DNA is TGTGCCATCAGTGAGTGGGGGGCCCAGACCCAGTACTTC.

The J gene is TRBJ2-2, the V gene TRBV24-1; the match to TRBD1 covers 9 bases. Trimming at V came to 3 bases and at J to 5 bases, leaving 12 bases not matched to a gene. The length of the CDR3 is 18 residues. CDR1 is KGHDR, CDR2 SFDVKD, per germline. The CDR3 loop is CATSDPGGTGIETGELFF. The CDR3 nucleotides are TGTGCCACCAGTGATCCTGGAGGGACAGGGATCGAGACCGGGGAGCTGTTTTTT.

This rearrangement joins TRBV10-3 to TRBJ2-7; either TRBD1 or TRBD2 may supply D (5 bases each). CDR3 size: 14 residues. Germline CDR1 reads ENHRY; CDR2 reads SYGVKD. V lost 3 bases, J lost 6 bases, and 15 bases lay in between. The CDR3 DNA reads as TGTGCCATCAGTGACGGGGACGTAACTTTCGAGCAGTACTTC. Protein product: CAISDGDVTFEQYF.

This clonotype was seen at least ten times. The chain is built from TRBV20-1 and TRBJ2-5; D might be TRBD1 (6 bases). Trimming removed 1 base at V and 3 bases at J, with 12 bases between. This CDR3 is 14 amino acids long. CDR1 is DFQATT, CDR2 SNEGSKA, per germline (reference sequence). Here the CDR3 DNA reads TGCAGTGCTAGAGTGGGCGCAGGGGAAGAGACCCAGTACTTC. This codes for CSARVGAGEETQYF.

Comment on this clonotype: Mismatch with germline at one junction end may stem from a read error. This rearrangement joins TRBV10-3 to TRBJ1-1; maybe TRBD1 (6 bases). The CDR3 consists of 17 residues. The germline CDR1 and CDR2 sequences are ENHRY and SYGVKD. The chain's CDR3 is CATSDQSRTDVFTEAFF. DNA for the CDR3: TGTGCCACCAGTGACCAAAGTCGGACAGACGTTTTCACTGAAGCTTTCTTT.

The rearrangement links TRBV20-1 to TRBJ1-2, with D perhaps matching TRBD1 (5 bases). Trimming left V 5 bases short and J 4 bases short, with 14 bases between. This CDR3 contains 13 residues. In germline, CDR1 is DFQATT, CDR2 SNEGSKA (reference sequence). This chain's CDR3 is CSAYSGRVYGYTF. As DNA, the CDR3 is TGCAGTGCTTATTCGGGCAGGGTCTATGGCTACACCTTC.

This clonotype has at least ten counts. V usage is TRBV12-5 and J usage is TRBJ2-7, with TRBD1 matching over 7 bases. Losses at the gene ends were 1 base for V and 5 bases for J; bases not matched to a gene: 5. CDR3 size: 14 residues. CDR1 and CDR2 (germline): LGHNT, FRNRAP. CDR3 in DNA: TGTGCTAGTGGTTTGGCGGGACAGCTTCACGAGCAGTACTTC. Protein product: CASGLAGQLHEQYF.

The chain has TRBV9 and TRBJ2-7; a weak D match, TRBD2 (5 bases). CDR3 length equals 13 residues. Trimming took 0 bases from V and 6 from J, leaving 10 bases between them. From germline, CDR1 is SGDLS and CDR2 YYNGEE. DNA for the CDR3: TGTGCCAGCAGCGTAGAGGTGGGAGCCGAGCAGTACTTC. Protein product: CASSVEVGAEQYF.

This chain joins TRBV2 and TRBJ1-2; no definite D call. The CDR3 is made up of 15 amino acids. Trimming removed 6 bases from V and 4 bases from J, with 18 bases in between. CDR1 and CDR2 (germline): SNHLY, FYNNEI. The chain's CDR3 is CASRDPLRAVYGYTF. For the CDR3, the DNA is TGTGCCAGCAGGGATCCCCTTCGGGCGGTCTATGGCTACACCTTC.

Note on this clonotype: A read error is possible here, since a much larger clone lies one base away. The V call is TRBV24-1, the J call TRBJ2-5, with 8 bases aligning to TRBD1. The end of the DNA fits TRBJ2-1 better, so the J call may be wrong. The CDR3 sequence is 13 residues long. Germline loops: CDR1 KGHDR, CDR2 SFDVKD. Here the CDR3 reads CATSTGAQETQFF. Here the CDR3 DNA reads TGTGCCACCTCGACAGGGGCACAAGAGACCCAGTTCTTC.

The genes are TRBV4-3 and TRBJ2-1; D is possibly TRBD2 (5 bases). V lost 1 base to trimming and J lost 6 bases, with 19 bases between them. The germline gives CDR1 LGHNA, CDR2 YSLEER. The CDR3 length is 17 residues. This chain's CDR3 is CASSQGLMGVRGNEQFF. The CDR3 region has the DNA TGCGCCAGCAGCCAAGGTCTTATGGGAGTCCGAGGCAATGAGCAGTTCTTC.